This T cell receptor (beta chain) was sequenced in a study of PD-1 blockade in classical Hodgkin lymphoma. Points from the study as a whole: By C4D1 there was a significant rise in CD4+ TCR diversity but not in CD8+ TCR diversity.

Time point meaning: cycle 4 day 1 (C4D1), after 5 to 7 weeks of nivolumab. Every patient was affected by relapse after autologous stem cell transplantation, while exposure to brentuximab vedotin was not uniform. Data came from immunoSEQ multiplex PCR; TCRdb stores just in-frame clones and leaves some out. The top ten hold 37% of the sample, which has 45,000 or so clones, approximately 78% seen once. The sample holds a few counts of this clone. What it recognizes is unknown. V was pared by 8 bases and J by 5 bases, with 29 bases of the junction left unmatched. Germline loops: CDR1 SQVTM, CDR2 ANQGSEA. CDR3 length equals 19 residues.

The specimen comprised peripheral blood mononuclear cells (PBMCs), sampled before the fourth cycle of nivolumab. The TCR comes from a human donor with classical Hodgkin lymphoma. The chain combines TRBV29-1 with TRBJ1-1; 7 nucleotides match TRBD1. CDR3 residues: CSITPLFVTGMGRTTEAFF. Written as DNA, the CDR3 is TGCAGCATCACACCACTCTTTGTGACAGGGATGGGGAGGACGACTGAAGCTTTCTTT. The full variable domain, in which reference TRBV29-1 and TRBJ1-1 provide the parts outside the CDR3, is SAVISQKPSRDICQRGTSLTIQCQVDSQVTMMFWYRQQPGQSLTLIATANQGSEATYESGFVIDKFPISRPNLTFSTLTVSNMSPEDSSIYLCSITPLFVTGMGRTTEAFFGQGTRLTVV.